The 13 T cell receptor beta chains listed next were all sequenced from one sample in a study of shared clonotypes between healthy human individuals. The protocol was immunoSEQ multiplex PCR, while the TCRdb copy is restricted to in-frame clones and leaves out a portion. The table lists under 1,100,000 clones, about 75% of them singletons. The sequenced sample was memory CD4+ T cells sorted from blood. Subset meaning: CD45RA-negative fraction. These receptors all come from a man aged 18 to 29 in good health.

The CDR3 protein is CASSAGEVGADTQYF. CDR3 bases: TGTGCCAGCAGCGCGGGGGAAGTTGGTGCAGATACGCAGTATTTT. This chain links TRBV11-3 with TRBJ2-3, with 7 bases matching TRBD2. After removal of 5 bases from V and 4 bases from J, the junction contained 9 bases not matched to a gene. This CDR3 comprises 15 residues. In germline, CDR1 is SGHNT, CDR2 YENEEA.

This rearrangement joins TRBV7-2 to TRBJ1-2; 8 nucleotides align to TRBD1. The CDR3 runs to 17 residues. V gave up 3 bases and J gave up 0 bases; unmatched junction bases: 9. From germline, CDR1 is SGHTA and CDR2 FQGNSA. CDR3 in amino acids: CASSLTNRGSTNYGYTF. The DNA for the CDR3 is TGTGCCAGCAGCTTGACCAACAGGGGGAGTACTAACTATGGCTACACCTTC. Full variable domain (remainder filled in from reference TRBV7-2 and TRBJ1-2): GAGVSQSPSNKVTEKGKDVELRCDPISGHTALYWYRQSLGQGLEFLIYFQGNSAPDKSGLPSDRFSAERTGGSVSTLTIQRTQQEDSAVYLCASSLTNRGSTNYGYTFGSGTRLTVV.

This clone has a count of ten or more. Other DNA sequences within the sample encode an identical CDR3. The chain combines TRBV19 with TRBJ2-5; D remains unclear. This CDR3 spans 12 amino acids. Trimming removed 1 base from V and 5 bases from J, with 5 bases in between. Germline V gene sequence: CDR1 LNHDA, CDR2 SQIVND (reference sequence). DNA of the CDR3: TGTGCCAGTAGTATAGCCGGGGAGACCCAGTACTTC. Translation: CASSIAGETQYF.

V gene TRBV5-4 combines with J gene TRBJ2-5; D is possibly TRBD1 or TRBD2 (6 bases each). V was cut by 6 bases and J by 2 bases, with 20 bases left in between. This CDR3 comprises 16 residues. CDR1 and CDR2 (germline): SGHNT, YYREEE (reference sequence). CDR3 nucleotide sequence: TGTGCCAGCACCGAGGGGGGAGCAAGGGGGCAAGAGACCCAGTACTTC. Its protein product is CASTEGGARGQETQYF. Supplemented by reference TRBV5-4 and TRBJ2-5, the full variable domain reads ETGVTQSPTHLIKTRGQQVTLRCSSQSGHNTVSWYQQALGQGPQFIFQYYREEENGRGNFPPRFSGLQFPNYSSELNVNALELDDSALYLCASTEGGARGQETQYFGPGTRLLVL.

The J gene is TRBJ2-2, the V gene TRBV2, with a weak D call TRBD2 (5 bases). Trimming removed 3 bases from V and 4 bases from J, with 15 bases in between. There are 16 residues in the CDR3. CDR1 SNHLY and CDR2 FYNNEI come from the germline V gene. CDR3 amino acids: CASSDRAGGFTGELFF. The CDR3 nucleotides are TGTGCCAGCAGTGATAGGGCAGGAGGCTTCACCGGGGAGCTGTTTTTT.

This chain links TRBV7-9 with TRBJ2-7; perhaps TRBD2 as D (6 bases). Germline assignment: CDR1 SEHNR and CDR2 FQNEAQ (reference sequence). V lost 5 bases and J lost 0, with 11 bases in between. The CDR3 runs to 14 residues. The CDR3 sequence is CASSLRTTSYEQYF. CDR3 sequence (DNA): TGTGCCAGCAGCCTAAGGACTACCTCCTACGAGCAGTACTTC.

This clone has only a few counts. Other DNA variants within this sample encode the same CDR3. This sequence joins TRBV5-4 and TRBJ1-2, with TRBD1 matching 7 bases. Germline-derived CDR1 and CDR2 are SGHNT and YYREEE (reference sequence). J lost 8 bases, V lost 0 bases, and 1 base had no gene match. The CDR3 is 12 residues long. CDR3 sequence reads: CASSLDRGGYTF. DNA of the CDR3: TGTGCCAGCAGCTTGGACAGGGGCGGCTACACCTTC.

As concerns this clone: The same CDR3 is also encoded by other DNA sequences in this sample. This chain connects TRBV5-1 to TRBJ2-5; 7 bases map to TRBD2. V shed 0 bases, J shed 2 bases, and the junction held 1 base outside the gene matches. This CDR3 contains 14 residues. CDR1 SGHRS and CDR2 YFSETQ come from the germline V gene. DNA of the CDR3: TGCGCCAGCAGCTTGGGCGGGGGACAAGAGACCCAGTACTTC. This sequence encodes CASSLGGGQETQYF.

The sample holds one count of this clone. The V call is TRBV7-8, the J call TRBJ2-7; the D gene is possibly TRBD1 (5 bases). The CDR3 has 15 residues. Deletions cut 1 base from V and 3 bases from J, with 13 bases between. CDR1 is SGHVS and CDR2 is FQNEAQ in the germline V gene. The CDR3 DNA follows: TGTGCCAGCAGCTTAGACGAACAGGTTTACTACGAGCAGTACTTC. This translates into CASSLDEQVYYEQYF.

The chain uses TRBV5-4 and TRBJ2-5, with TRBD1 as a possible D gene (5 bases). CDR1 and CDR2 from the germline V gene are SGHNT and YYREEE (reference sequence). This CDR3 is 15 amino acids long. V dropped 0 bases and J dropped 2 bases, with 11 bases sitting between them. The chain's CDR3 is CASSLARREQETQYF. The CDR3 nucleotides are TGTGCCAGCAGCTTGGCCCGCAGGGAACAAGAGACCCAGTACTTC.

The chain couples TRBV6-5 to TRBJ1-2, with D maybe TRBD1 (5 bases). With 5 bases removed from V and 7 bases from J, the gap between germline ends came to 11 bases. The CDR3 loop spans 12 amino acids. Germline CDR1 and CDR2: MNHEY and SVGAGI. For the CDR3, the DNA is TGTGCCAGCAGTCTGCAGGGCCTTGGCTACACCTTC. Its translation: CASSLQGLGYTF.

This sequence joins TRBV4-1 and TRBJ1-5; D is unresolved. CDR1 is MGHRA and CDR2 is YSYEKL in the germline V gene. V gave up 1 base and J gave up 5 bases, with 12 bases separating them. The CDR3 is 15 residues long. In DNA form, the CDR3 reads TGCGCCAGCAGCCAAGGGGAAACAGCGTATCAGCCCCAGCATTTT. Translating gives CASSQGETAYQPQHF.

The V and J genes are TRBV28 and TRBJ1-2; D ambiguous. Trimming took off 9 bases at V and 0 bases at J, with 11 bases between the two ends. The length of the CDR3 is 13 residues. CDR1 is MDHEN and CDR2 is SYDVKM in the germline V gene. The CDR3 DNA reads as TGTGCCAGGGTTCGCCGGGCTAACTATGGCTACACCTTC. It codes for CARVRRANYGYTF.